A single sample is the source of the 24 T cell receptor beta chains below, sequenced in a study of cytomegalovirus exposure and HLA in healthy donors. Researchers ran the PCR with 60 Vbeta and 13 Jbeta primers. Profiled with immunoSEQ multiplex PCR; TCRdb holds only in-frame clones, not every one. The repertoire holds roughly 200,000 clones, less than 80% seen once, with more than 0.55% in the top ten. The sequencing input was PBMCs. The receptors come from a woman between 40 and 55 years old in good health and CMV-seronegative.

The V call is TRBV28, the J call TRBJ2-7, with D possibly TRBD2 on 6 matching bases. There are 12 residues in the CDR3. Germline CDR1 is MDHEN and CDR2 is SYDVKM. The V end lost 8 bases, the J end lost 0 bases, and 8 bases lay between the germline ends. The CDR3 DNA reads TGTGCCAGCGGCGGGGACTCCTACGAGCAGTACTTC. Its translation: CASGGDSYEQYF.

Only a few counts were recorded for this clone. The chain carries TRBV30 and TRBJ1-4; no clear D. V was cut by 0 bases and J by 4 bases, with 9 bases left in between. Germline values: CDR1 GTSNPN, CDR2 SVGIG (reference sequence). CDR3 length equals 14 residues. CDR3 nucleotide sequence: TGTGCCTGGAGTGTGTCAGTGGTTAATGAAAAACTGTTTTTT. Its translation: CAWSVSVVNEKLFF.

This clone occurred a few times. The chain links TRBV28 to TRBJ1-1, with 7 bases identical to TRBD1. This CDR3 is built from 16 residues. Germline V gives CDR1 MDHEN, CDR2 SYDVKM. The junction had 9 bases not matched to a gene; V was cut back by 5 bases and J by 0 bases. CDR3: CASSLGGVWVNTEAFF. CDR3 coding DNA: TGTGCCAGCAGTCTAGGGGGCGTTTGGGTGAACACTGAAGCTTTCTTT.

The V gene is TRBV29-1, the J gene TRBJ2-5; D gene unclear. This CDR3 contains 11 residues. Germline V gene data show CDR1 as SQVTM and CDR2 as ANQGSEA. Trimming left V 4 bases short and J 5 bases short, with 8 bases between. In DNA, the CDR3 is TGCAGCGTTGGCGTGGTTGAGACCCAGTACTTC. This sequence encodes CSVGVVETQYF.

V gene TRBV10-1 combines with J gene TRBJ2-3; D is unclear. V lost 2 bases and J lost 2, with 8 bases in between. CDR1 is WNHNN, CDR2 SYGVQD, per germline (reference sequence). The CDR3 length is 14 residues. CDR3 in amino acids: CASSEGRATDTQYF. CDR3 DNA sequence: TGCGCCAGCAGTGAGGGTAGAGCCACAGATACGCAGTATTTT.

The chain employs TRBV15 and TRBJ2-5; TRBD1 aligns across 9 bases. CDR3 length equals 16 residues. Trimming at V came to 4 bases and at J to 1 base, leaving 7 bases not matched to a gene. Germline V CDR1 and CDR2: LNHNV, YYDKDF (reference sequence). As DNA, the CDR3 is TGTGCCACCAGCAAACCGGGACAGGGAGGCCAAGAGACCCAGTACTTC. Translating it yields CATSKPGQGGQETQYF.

The chain combines TRBV6-1 with TRBJ1-6; a weak D match, TRBD1 (5 bases). The V end lost 1 base, the J end lost 8 bases, and 15 bases lay between the germline ends. Germline V gene sequence: CDR1 MNHNS, CDR2 SASEGT. The CDR3 consists of 16 residues. The CDR3 coding sequence is TGTGCCAGCAGTGAAGACAAGACAGTAGGGCATTCACCCCTCCACTTT. Translating it yields CASSEDKTVGHSPLHF.

The J gene is TRBJ2-5, the V gene TRBV6-6; D perhaps matches TRBD1 (5 bases). The CDR3 is 14 amino acids. Germline V lookup: CDR1 MNHNY, CDR2 SVGAGI (reference sequence). Trimming pared 2 bases from V and 5 bases from J, leaving 12 bases between. CDR3 sequence (DNA): TGTGCCAGCAGTTACGCTCAGGGTATGGAGACCCAGTACTTC. Translated: CASSYAQGMETQYF.

The CDR3 here is CASSPPPEGSGYTF. DNA for the CDR3: TGTGCCAGCAGCCCCCCCCCGGAGGGTAGTGGCTACACCTTC. The chain is built from TRBV7-6 and TRBJ1-2; D unclear. Between the trimmed V and J ends, which lost 5 bases and 7 bases, there was a span of 17 bases. CDR1 and CDR2 (germline): SGHVS, FNYEAQ. The CDR3 spans 14 residues.

This sequence joins TRBV7-2 and TRBJ2-7; TRBD1 agrees at 11 bases. CDR1 SGHTA and CDR2 FQGNSA come from the germline V gene. V was clipped by 5 bases and J by 2 bases; unmatched bases: 14. This CDR3 spans 18 amino acids. For the CDR3, the DNA is TGTGCCAGCAGCCTCCGGACAGGGGGCGTAGGGGTTACCTACGAGCAGTACTTC. As protein: CASSLRTGGVGVTYEQYF.

There are a few counts of this clone. The chain uses TRBV19 and TRBJ1-4; D is undetermined. Looked up from germline, CDR1 is LNHDA and CDR2 is SQIVND (reference sequence). The germline V and J ends were trimmed by 5 bases and 0 bases, with 13 bases remaining between them. The CDR3 has 16 amino acids. CDR3 loop: CASSYVSGATNEKLFF. As DNA, the CDR3 is TGTGCCAGTAGTTACGTCTCGGGAGCAACTAATGAAAAACTGTTTTTT.

This chain connects TRBV4-1 to TRBJ2-3; 10 nucleotides align to TRBD2. The length of the CDR3 is 19 residues. The trim removed 0 bases at V and 4 bases at J, leaving 13 bases unmatched. CDR1 is MGHRA and CDR2 is YSYEKL in the germline V gene. For the CDR3, the DNA is TGCGCCAGCAGCCAAGACAGGGATAGTTCAGCGGGAGGGTCAGATACGCAGTATTTT. Its protein product is CASSQDRDSSAGGSDTQYF.

A word on this clone: The junction departs from germline at one end; a sequencing error may be responsible. The chain employs TRBV7-7 and TRBJ1-6; D unclear. CDR3 length: 13 residues. In germline, CDR1 is SSHAT, CDR2 FNYEAQ (reference sequence). This chain's CDR3 is CASSLGHGSPLHF. The CDR3 DNA reads TGTGCTAGCAGCTTAGGGCATGGCTCACCCCTCCACTTT. Full variable domain (remainder filled in from reference TRBV7-7 and TRBJ1-6): GAGVSQSPRYKVTKRGQDVTLRCDPISSHATLYWYQQALGQGPEFLTYFNYEAQPDKSGLPSDRFSAERPEGSISTLTIQRTEQRDSAMYRCASSLGHGSPLHFGNGTRLTVT.

This clone was detected only once. The same CDR3 arises from other DNA sequences in this sample as well. The rearrangement uses TRBV2 and TRBJ2-7, with 8 bases aligning to TRBD1. This CDR3 comprises 14 residues. V lost 2 bases to trimming and J lost 2 bases; unmatched junction nucleotides: 2. CDR1 is SNHLY, CDR2 FYNNEI, per germline. CDR3 bases: TGTGCCAGCAGTGAAACAGGGGGACCCTACGAGCAGTACTTC. Translating it yields CASSETGGPYEQYF.

The chain recombines TRBV5-1 with TRBJ2-7; 8 bases fit TRBD2. With 4 bases clipped from V and 5 bases from J, the junction kept 14 bases outside the gene matches. This CDR3 has 16 amino acids. Looked up from germline, CDR1 is SGHRS and CDR2 is YFSETQ. CDR3 DNA: TGCGCCAGCAGCCCCCCGGGACTAGAGTCGTCCAACGAGCAGTACTTC. Translating gives CASSPPGLESSNEQYF.

This clone appeared a single time. This chain connects TRBV29-1 to TRBJ2-1; D not resolved. The germline V gene has CDR1 SQVTM and CDR2 ANQGSEA. With 4 bases removed from V and 10 bases from J, the gap between germline ends came to 8 bases. This CDR3 is built from 10 residues. This CDR3 is CSVVSGEQFF. The CDR3, as DNA: TGCAGCGTTGTGTCCGGGGAGCAGTTCTTC.

The chain combines TRBV7-8 with TRBJ1-1, with D maybe TRBD1 (6 bases). The CDR3 covers 16 residues. Trimming took off 6 bases at V and 6 bases at J, with 23 bases between the two ends. CDR1 is SGHVS and CDR2 is FQNEAQ in the germline V gene. DNA for the CDR3: TGTGCCAGCAGTAAACCGACGGGGGGCCGGGCCTCTGAAGCTTTCTTT. It specifies CASSKPTGGRASEAFF. The entire variable domain, with the rest obtained from reference TRBV7-8 and TRBJ1-1, is as follows: GAGVSQSPRYKVAKRGQDVALRCDPISGHVSLFWYQQALGQGPEFLTYFQNEAQLDKSGLPSDRFFAERPEGSVSTLKIQRTQQEDSAVYLCASSKPTGGRASEAFFGQGTRLTVV.

This clone appeared once. The chain carries TRBV30 and TRBJ2-3; TRBD2 is a possible D gene (5 bases). CDR3 size: 15 residues. V gave up 4 bases and J gave up 6 bases, with 20 bases separating them. Germline V gives CDR1 GTSNPN, CDR2 SVGIG (reference sequence). Here the CDR3 reads CAWMRASPFSDTQYF. DNA of the CDR3: TGTGCCTGGATGAGGGCTTCCCCGTTTTCGGATACGCAGTATTTT.

The chain employs TRBV7-8 and TRBJ2-7, with TRBD1 matching over 9 bases. The CDR3 contains 14 residues. Trimming at V came to 5 bases and at J to 4 bases, leaving 6 bases not matched to a gene. Germline-derived CDR1 and CDR2 are SGHVS and FQNEAQ. CDR3 in DNA: TGTGCCAGCAGCCGGGGGACAGGGCTGTACGAGCAGTACTTC. Amino acid sequence: CASSRGTGLYEQYF.

The chain carries TRBV4-3 and TRBJ2-7; 7 bases align to TRBD1. V was clipped by 1 base and J by 5 bases; unmatched bases: 5. Per the germline V gene, CDR1 is LGHNA and CDR2 is YSLEER. The CDR3 covers 14 residues. The CDR3 nucleotides are TGCGCCAGCAGCCAAGCCTTCGACAGGGACGAGCAGTACTTC. Encoded protein: CASSQAFDRDEQYF.

This chain's CDR3 is CASSFGQDFDTEAFF. The CDR3 DNA reads TGTGCCAGCAGCTTCGGACAGGATTTCGACACTGAAGCTTTCTTT. The chain couples TRBV5-6 to TRBJ1-1; 7 nucleotides agree with TRBD1. The junction had 7 bases not matched to a gene; V was cut back by 2 bases and J by 3 bases. The CDR3 is made up of 15 amino acids. Germline V CDR1 and CDR2: SGHDT, YYEEEE.

The gene calls are TRBV15 and TRBJ2-5; perhaps TRBD2 as D (6 bases). Germline CDR1 LNHNV, CDR2 YYDKDF (reference sequence). V shed 4 bases and J shed 5 bases, with 17 bases lying between them. This CDR3 contains 15 residues. CDR3 DNA: TGTGCCACCAGCATGCGACGAGAAGGGAGGGAGACCCAGTACTTC. Amino acid sequence: CATSMRREGRETQYF.

As for this clone: At one boundary the junction diverges from the germline segment, which might be a read error. This sequence joins TRBV5-1 and TRBJ2-5; 7 bases align to TRBD1. The CDR3 runs 14 residues. The germline CDR1 and CDR2 sequences are SGHRS and YFSETQ. The CDR3 region is CASSFPGQQETQYF. DNA of the CDR3: TGTGCCAGCAGCTTCCCGGGACAGCAAGAGACCCAGTACTTC.

This clone was seen just once. The rearrangement joins TRBV25-1 to TRBJ2-1; no reliable D call. This CDR3 is built from 13 residues. In germline, CDR1 is MGHDK, CDR2 SYGVNS. V lost 7 bases and J 5 bases, leaving 12 bases between the germline ends. CDR3 residues: CASNSGRDNEQFF. For the CDR3, the DNA is TGTGCCAGCAACTCCGGCCGGGACAATGAGCAGTTCTTC.